The clone carrying this TCR beta chain has only a few counts. The PCR ran on 60 Vbeta and 13 Jbeta primers. Data came from immunoSEQ multiplex PCR; TCRdb stores just in-frame clones and leaves some out. Of roughly 200,000 clones listed, around 77% were seen once; the top ten hold about 2.1%. The sample originates from a study of cytomegalovirus exposure and HLA in healthy donors. V lost 8 bases, J lost 1 base, and 11 bases lay in between. CDR3 length: 14 residues. Per germline, CDR1 LNHNV and CDR2 YYDKDF (reference sequence). The chain joins TRBV15 to TRBJ2-2, with TRBD2 as a possible D gene (6 bases). The clonotype originates from a man aged 25 to 40 in good health and CMV-seronegative. Sequenced input: PBMCs. This CDR3 reads CATSGRENTGELFF. In DNA form, the CDR3 reads TGTGCCACCTCAGGGCGGGAGAACACCGGGGAGCTGTTTTTT.